A single sample is the source of the 8 T cell receptor beta chains below, sequenced in a study of metastatic and nonmetastatic thyroid tumors. Patients were all untreated before their thyroid surgery. TCRdb re-clonotyped the PCR reads through MiXCR. The sample consists of some 5,100 clones, approximately 30% of them appearing once. Sample: adjacent normal tissue. The origin of the receptors is a female donor with papillary thyroid cancer or a benign thyroid nodule (not recorded which). Some clones in this sample may be carry-over from other donors' samples.

The chain uses TRBV24-1 and TRBJ2-3, with D tentatively TRBD1 or TRBD2 (6 bases each). The CDR3 is 14 amino acids. Germline loops: CDR1 KGHDR, CDR2 SFDVKD. Between the trimmed V and J ends, which lost 3 bases and 9 bases, there was a span of 15 bases. The CDR3 region is CATSDQRGARTQYF. In nucleotides, the CDR3 is TGTGCCACCAGTGATCAGAGGGGGGCCCGAACGCAGTATTTT.

The chain is built from TRBV25-1 and TRBJ2-7, with 7 bases aligning to TRBD2. V lost 4 bases and J lost 2; bases outside the gene matches: 5. This CDR3 has 14 residues. In germline, CDR1 is MGHDK, CDR2 SYGVNS. The CDR3 DNA sequence: TGTGCCAGCAGTGCCCTGCTAGCGGCCTACGAGCAGTACGTC. It codes for CASSALLAAYEQYV.

The V call is TRBV30, the J call TRBJ1-6; D not certain. Germline V gene lookup returns CDR1 GTSNPN and CDR2 SVGIG (reference sequence). V lost 2 bases to trimming and J lost 11 bases, with 19 bases between them. The CDR3 loop spans 15 amino acids. CDR3 region: CAWSPTQQRLPPLHF. The CDR3 region has the DNA TGTGCCTGGAGTCCAACCCAACAGAGACTTCCACCCCTCCACTTT.

This clone was recorded a few times. This chain uses TRBV25-1 with TRBJ1-1; D call uncertain. V was cut by 4 bases and J by 5 bases, with 5 bases left in between. CDR1 is MGHDK and CDR2 is SYGVNS in the germline V gene. The CDR3 covers 11 residues. This chain's CDR3 is CASSVGTEAFF. The CDR3 DNA follows: TGTGCCAGCAGTGTAGGGACTGAAGCTTTCTTT.

The CDR3: CASSLSGAGVGSSGNTIYF. CDR3 nucleotide sequence: TGTGCCAGCAGTTTAAGCGGGGCCGGCGTGGGTAGCTCTGGAAACACCATATATTTT. The chain recombines TRBV28 with TRBJ1-3, with D perhaps TRBD1 (5 bases). CDR3 length equals 19 residues. V was clipped by 2 bases and J by 0 bases, with 20 bases between them. The germline CDR1 and CDR2 sequences are MDHEN and SYDVKM.

The rearrangement links TRBV6-1 to TRBJ1-2, with a weak D call TRBD1 (5 bases). Germline V gives CDR1 MNHNS, CDR2 SASEGT. The length of the CDR3 is 13 residues. Trimming shortened V by 6 bases and J by 4 bases, and 12 bases separated the two germline ends. In DNA, the CDR3 is TGTGCCAGCAGAACCGGGACGGGCTATGGCTACACCTTC. Its protein is CASRTGTGYGYTF.

The gene calls are TRBV20-1 and TRBJ1-3, with unresolved D. V gave up 2 bases and J gave up 4 bases, with 6 bases separating them. The CDR3 has 12 residues. Germline assignment: CDR1 DFQATT and CDR2 SNEGSKA (reference sequence). For the CDR3, the DNA is TGCAGTGCTAGATTCTCCGGAAACACCATATATTTT. Protein: CSARFSGNTIYF.

This clone has just a few counts. The V and J genes are TRBV28 and TRBJ2-3; TRBD2 is a possible D gene (7 bases). This CDR3 region has 16 residues. Germline CDR1 is MDHEN and CDR2 is SYDVKM. V was clipped by 3 bases and J by 0 bases, with 13 bases between them. The CDR3 loop is CASSLGGPESTDTQYF. The CDR3 coding sequence is TGTGCCAGCAGTTTGGGGGGGCCGGAAAGCACAGATACGCAGTATTTT.